This entry lists 15 T cell receptor beta chains sequenced from one sample in a study of cytomegalovirus exposure and HLA in healthy donors. PCR amplification relied on 60 Vbeta primers (plus 13 Jbeta primers). Data came from immunoSEQ multiplex PCR; TCRdb stores just in-frame clones and leaves some out. The sample lists tens of thousands of clones, approximately 60% seen once, with 5.5% in the top ten. Sequenced input: PBMCs. These receptors were obtained from a woman aged 25 to 45 in good health and CMV-seropositive.

This clone was seen once. V is TRBV10-2 and J is TRBJ1-1; unclear D gene. Germline V gene lookup returns CDR1 WSHSY and CDR2 SAAADI. This CDR3 is built from 12 residues. V lost 3 bases to trimming and J lost 9 bases, with 11 bases between them. The CDR3 region is CASSDSGYKAFF. CDR3 DNA sequence: TGCGCCAGCAGTGACAGCGGGTACAAAGCTTTCTTT.

The J gene is TRBJ1-2, the V gene TRBV2, with 7 bases identical to TRBD1. The CDR3 is 13 residues long. The V segment lost 3 bases and the J segment 2 bases; nucleotides outside the gene matches: 0. Looked up from germline, CDR1 is SNHLY and CDR2 is FYNNEI. The DNA of the CDR3 is TGTGCCAGCAGTGAGACAGGGAACTATGGCTACACCTTC. This sequence encodes CASSETGNYGYTF.

J is TRBJ2-7 and V is TRBV6-5; 9 bases agree with TRBD2. The V gene's germline CDR1 is MNHEY and CDR2 SVGAGI. The CDR3 is made up of 14 amino acids. J lost 4 bases, V lost 7 bases, and 8 bases had no gene match. The DNA of the CDR3 is TGTGCCAGCACCCCTAGCGGGGTGAGGTACGAGCAGTACTTC. This sequence encodes CASTPSGVRYEQYF.

V usage is TRBV6-4 and J usage is TRBJ2-1; TRBD1 is a possible D gene (6 bases). The length of the CDR3 is 15 residues. Trimming took 5 bases from V and 4 from J, leaving 15 bases between them. Germline values: CDR1 MRHNA, CDR2 SNTAGT. CDR3 sequence: CASSTGSTTYNEQFF. Here the CDR3 DNA reads TGTGCCAGCAGTACAGGGTCAACAACGTACAATGAGCAGTTCTTC.

In DNA, the CDR3 is TGCAGCGTCCAGCGGACCGAAGGGACTGAAGCTTTCTTT. This translates into CSVQRTEGTEAFF. The J gene is TRBJ1-1, the V gene TRBV29-1; D ambiguous. Trimming removed 6 bases from V and 5 bases from J, with 16 bases in between. There are 13 residues in the CDR3. CDR1 and CDR2 from the germline V gene are SQVTM and ANQGSEA.

CDR3 in amino acids: CASSGLAGGAGANVLTF. For the CDR3, the DNA is TGTGCCAGCAGCGGACTAGCGGGGGGGGCTGGGGCCAACGTCCTGACTTTC. The chain carries TRBV27 and TRBJ2-6; the match to TRBD2 covers 15 bases. The CDR3 length is 17 residues. The germline V gene encodes CDR1 MNHEY and CDR2 SMNVEV (reference sequence). V shed 6 bases and J 2 bases; nucleotides not matched to a gene: 2.

This CDR3 reads CASSEVRETQYF. CDR3 DNA: TGTGCCAGCAGTGAGGTGAGGGAGACCCAGTACTTC. This rearrangement joins TRBV6-1 to TRBJ2-5; no clear D gene. CDR3 length: 12 residues. V lost 3 bases, J lost 5 bases, and 7 bases lay in between. The germline V gene encodes CDR1 MNHNS and CDR2 SASEGT.

This clone was counted between two and nine times. This chain connects TRBV7-2 to TRBJ2-7; 13 nucleotides agree with TRBD2. V gave up 2 bases and J gave up 8 bases; unmatched junction bases: 3. The length of the CDR3 is 14 residues. Per germline, CDR1 SGHTA and CDR2 FQGNSA. The DNA for the CDR3 is TGTGCCAGCAGCTTAAGACTAGCGGGGGGACAGCAGTACTTC. Translation gives CASSLRLAGGQQYF.

This chain links TRBV5-4 with TRBJ2-7; 8 bases fit TRBD1. Germline V lookup: CDR1 SGHNT, CDR2 YYREEE (reference sequence). J was trimmed by 5 bases and V by 3 bases; bases with no gene match: 13. CDR3 length: 16 residues. CDR3 DNA sequence: TGTGCCAGCAGCTCACCCTCCAGACAGGGGCCCCACGAGCAGTACTTC. The encoded protein is CASSSPSRQGPHEQYF.

The gene calls are TRBV6-1 and TRBJ1-5, with no clear D. The CDR3 covers 13 residues. From germline, CDR1 is MNHNS and CDR2 SASEGT. Trimming pared 2 bases from V and 6 bases from J, leaving 8 bases between. The CDR3 region is CASSEFEGQPQHF. CDR3 bases: TGTGCCAGCAGTGAATTTGAGGGTCAGCCCCAGCATTTT.

This clone was counted a few times. The J gene is TRBJ2-7, the V gene TRBV19, with 9 nucleotides matching TRBD1. The CDR3 sequence is 13 residues long. With 9 bases clipped from V and 3 bases from J, the junction kept 6 bases outside the gene matches. Germline lookup yields CDR1 LNHDA and CDR2 SQIVND (reference sequence). CDR3 in amino acids: CARPDRGGYEQYF. The CDR3 DNA reads as TGTGCCAGACCGGACAGGGGAGGCTACGAGCAGTACTTC.

The chain carries TRBV2 and TRBJ1-5; the D gene is possibly TRBD1 (6 bases). Germline-derived CDR1 and CDR2 are SNHLY and FYNNEI. Trimming took off 8 bases at V and 0 bases at J, with 11 bases between the two ends. CDR3 length: 14 residues. CDR3 nucleotide sequence: TGTGCCAGCTCGAGGGGGTATAGCAATCAGCCCCAGCATTTT. Its protein is CASSRGYSNQPQHF.

This clone was counted only a few times. The genes are TRBV19 and TRBJ2-7; 11 nucleotides line up with TRBD2. The ends lost 6 bases at V and 0 bases at J; junction bases unmatched: 10. The CDR3 covers 17 residues. Germline V gives CDR1 LNHDA, CDR2 SQIVND (reference sequence). The CDR3 coding sequence is TGTGCCAGTAGATCTACTAGCGGGGGTTTCAGCTCCTACGAGCAGTACTTC. Amino acid sequence: CASRSTSGGFSSYEQYF.

This rearrangement joins TRBV12-5 to TRBJ2-3; D is uncertain. Germline V gene lookup returns CDR1 LGHNT and CDR2 FRNRAP. Trimming shortened V by 5 bases and J by 8 bases, and 17 bases separated the two germline ends. The CDR3 length is 14 residues. The CDR3 here is CASGRPSIPGTQYF. The DNA for the CDR3 is TGTGCTAGTGGTCGACCGTCAATTCCAGGTACGCAGTATTTT.

This chain connects TRBV12-5 to TRBJ2-7, with 9 bases identical to TRBD2. After removal of 1 base from V and 4 bases from J, the junction contained 2 bases not matched to a gene. Germline V CDR1 and CDR2: LGHNT, FRNRAP. The CDR3 sequence is 14 residues long. The CDR3 DNA reads as TGTGCTAGTGGTTTGGGCCTAGCGGGGTACGAGCAGTACTTC. Protein product: CASGLGLAGYEQYF.